This TCR beta chain came from a study of T-cell memory formation after mild COVID-19. A single record per CDR3 protein comes from TCRdb applying MiXCR to the 5' RACE reads. The profile shows around 200,000 distinct CDR3 sequences, approximately 30% of them singletons. This CDR3 comprises 15 residues. V was pared by 6 bases and J by 9 bases, with 11 bases of the junction left unmatched. V and J are TRBV12-3 or TRBV12-4 and TRBJ2-1; 10 nucleotides agree with TRBD2. This TCR came from an adult woman who had mild COVID-19 (a few samples of this study predate the infection). Cell type and time point are not known. Source material: PBMCs or a T cell subset sorted from them (not recorded which). The CDR3 region is CASSPQAGGPSEQFF. CDR3 coding DNA: TGTGCCAGCAGCCCCCAAGCGGGGGGGCCGAGTGAGCAGTTCTTC.